These 30 T cell receptor beta chains were all obtained from the same sample, sequenced in a study of blood T cell repertoires in COVID-19. Here immunoSEQ multiplex PCR was the method, and the copy in TCRdb shows in-frame clones only, minus some. The sample lists 56,000 or so clones; approximately 81% were seen once. Sample: peripheral blood. These receptors all come from a man aged 50-59 years with acute or convalescent COVID-19.

J is TRBJ2-7 and V is TRBV30; 8 nucleotides line up with TRBD2. Trimming took 4 bases from V and 5 from J; bases not matched to a gene: 10. Germline-derived CDR1 and CDR2 are GTSNPN and SVGIG (reference sequence). The CDR3 loop spans 14 amino acids. The CDR3 region is CAWTVASGSHEQYF. The CDR3, as DNA: TGTGCCTGGACGGTCGCTAGCGGGTCACACGAGCAGTACTTC.

This clone was detected a few times. The chain has TRBV5-5 and TRBJ1-1, with D maybe TRBD1 (5 bases). Trimming stripped 5 bases from V and 11 bases from J, with 16 bases between. This CDR3 region has 12 residues. Per the germline V gene, CDR1 is SGHKS and CDR2 is YYEKEE (reference sequence). The CDR3 region is CASSGDSASAFF. CDR3 in DNA: TGTGCCAGCAGTGGGGACTCGGCGAGCGCTTTCTTT.

J is TRBJ2-1 and V is TRBV7-8; TRBD2 aligns across 11 bases. With V trimmed by 0 bases and J by 7 bases, 11 bases remained unmatched. Looked up from germline, CDR1 is SGHVS and CDR2 is FQNEAQ. The CDR3 has 18 amino acids. CDR3 nucleotide sequence: TGTGCCAGCAGCTTAGCCCTAGCGGGGGGTCCTGTCAGGAATGAGCAGTTCTTC. Amino acids: CASSLALAGGPVRNEQFF.

The chain carries TRBV4-1 and TRBJ1-1; no definite D call. CDR3 length: 15 amino acids. Trimming stripped 1 base from V and 0 bases from J, with 9 bases between. The V gene's germline CDR1 is MGHRA and CDR2 YSYEKL. CDR3 in amino acids: CASSQGRRLNTEAFF. CDR3 in DNA: TGCGCCAGCAGCCAAGGCAGGCGATTGAACACTGAAGCTTTCTTT.

The rearrangement joins TRBV28 to TRBJ1-1; TRBD1 might be the D (6 bases). CDR1 and CDR2 (germline): MDHEN, SYDVKM. The CDR3 extends over 15 amino acids. V lost 5 bases and J 1 base, leaving 14 bases between the germline ends. CDR3 region: CASSPLGGKNTEAFF. For the CDR3, the DNA is TGTGCCAGCAGTCCTCTAGGGGGAAAGAACACTGAAGCTTTCTTT.

This sequence joins TRBV24-1 and TRBJ2-1; TRBD2 matches 11 bases. CDR1 KGHDR and CDR2 SFDVKD come from the germline V gene. There are 16 residues in the CDR3. J was trimmed by 10 bases and V by 4 bases; bases with no gene match: 11. The CDR3 DNA reads as TGTGCCACCAGTGAACTTAGCGGGAGGGCCGGTGGCGAGCAGTTCTTC. Its translation is CATSELSGRAGGEQFF.

The V gene is TRBV7-3, the J gene TRBJ1-2; possibly TRBD1 for D (5 bases). V gave up 3 bases and J gave up 3 bases, with 14 bases separating them. Per germline, CDR1 SGHTA and CDR2 FQGTGA. The CDR3 totals 15 residues. The CDR3: CASSLGEGQDYGYTF. The CDR3 DNA follows: TGTGCCAGCAGCTTGGGGGAGGGTCAGGACTATGGCTACACCTTC. The full variable domain, completed using reference TRBV7-3 and TRBJ1-2, is GAGVSQTPSNKVTEKGKYVELRCDPISGHTALYWYRQSLGQGPEFLIYFQGTGAADDSGLPNDRFFAVRPEGSVSTLKIQRTERGDSAVYLCASSLGEGQDYGYTFGSGTRLTVV.

V is TRBV5-1 and J is TRBJ2-1; TRBD1 is a possible D gene (5 bases). The CDR3 loop spans 17 amino acids. Germline V CDR1 and CDR2: SGHRS, YFSETQ. V was trimmed by 1 base and J by 0 bases, leaving 14 bases between them. The CDR3 coding sequence is TGCGCCAGCAGCTTGTACCCAGGGCAAAGCTCCTACAATGAGCAGTTCTTC. Amino acid sequence: CASSLYPGQSSYNEQFF.

This chain links TRBV2 with TRBJ2-2; 8 positions match TRBD1. J lost 4 bases, V lost 6 bases, and 10 bases had no gene match. The CDR3 runs 16 residues. The V gene's germline CDR1 is SNHLY and CDR2 FYNNEI. The CDR3 DNA reads TGTGCCAGCAGAGAAAGACAGGGGCGGGGCACCGGGGAGCTGTTTTTT. Its protein is CASRERQGRGTGELFF.

The chain recombines TRBV5-1 with TRBJ1-4; no firm D call. The germline V gene encodes CDR1 SGHRS and CDR2 YFSETQ. V lost 4 bases to trimming and J lost 4 bases, with 20 bases between them. There are 17 residues in the CDR3. This CDR3 reads CASSLNNPSRGNEKLFF. CDR3 DNA: TGCGCCAGCAGCCTAAACAACCCCTCCAGAGGTAATGAAAAACTGTTTTTT.

The chain uses TRBV3-1 (or the pseudogene TRBV3-2) and TRBJ2-7; maybe TRBD2 (6 bases). CDR1 LGHDT and CDR2 YNNKEL come from the germline V gene (reference sequence). The CDR3 length is 14 residues. The ends were cut back, 5 bases at V and 6 bases at J, with 17 bases in the middle. In DNA form, the CDR3 reads TGTGCCAGCAGCTTACCGGGAGTTTCTGCCGAGCAGTACTTC. Its translation is CASSLPGVSAEQYF.

This clone was picked up one time. V gene TRBV10-3 combines with J gene TRBJ2-7; weak D call: TRBD1 (6 bases). The germline V gene encodes CDR1 ENHRY and CDR2 SYGVKD. The CDR3 contains 13 residues. Trimming removed 2 bases at V and 4 bases at J, with 9 bases between. CDR3 sequence reads: CAISEQTGYEQYF. DNA for the CDR3: TGTGCCATCAGTGAGCAGACAGGTTACGAGCAGTACTTC.

The rearrangement uses TRBV10-3 and TRBJ2-5, with 10 nucleotides matching TRBD2. The J segment lost 4 bases and the V segment lost 6 bases, leaving 11 bases of the junction unmatched. The CDR3 loop spans 16 amino acids. The V gene's germline CDR1 is ENHRY and CDR2 SYGVKD. The CDR3 bases are TGTGCCATCAGCCCCACCAGCGGGAGGGCCGGAGAGACCCAGTACTTC. Translating gives CAISPTSGRAGETQYF.

This clone was seen a single time. The chain employs TRBV5-6 and TRBJ2-1; possible D gene TRBD2, 6 bases. Trimming cost V 4 bases and J 6 bases, with 20 bases left between them. There are 16 residues in the CDR3. The germline V gene has CDR1 SGHDT and CDR2 YYEEEE. DNA of the CDR3: TGTGCCAGCAGCGGGGAGGTATGGGGCCGTACCAATGAGCAGTTCTTC. Its translation: CASSGEVWGRTNEQFF.

The chain joins TRBV7-8 to TRBJ2-3, with TRBD2 matching 11 bases. Germline assignment: CDR1 SGHVS and CDR2 FQNEAQ. The CDR3 is 16 amino acids. V was clipped by 5 bases and J by 3 bases; unmatched bases: 7. CDR3 protein: CASSVTSGRPTDTQYF. CDR3 sequence (DNA): TGTGCCAGCAGCGTCACTAGCGGGAGACCGACAGATACGCAGTATTTT.

The genes are TRBV28 and TRBJ2-1, with 9 bases lining up with TRBD2. Germline V gene sequence: CDR1 MDHEN, CDR2 SYDVKM. This CDR3 spans 15 amino acids. The V gene end was trimmed by 2 bases and the J gene end by 8 bases; junction bases not matched to a gene: 7. Written as DNA, the CDR3 is TGTGCCAGCAGTTTAATCGAGCGGGAGGTTTATGAGCAGTTCTTC. Amino acid sequence: CASSLIEREVYEQFF.

This rearrangement joins TRBV9 to TRBJ1-6; D unclear. Germline assignment: CDR1 SGDLS and CDR2 YYNGEE. Trimming pared 0 bases from V and 3 bases from J, leaving 16 bases between. CDR3 size: 18 residues. For the CDR3, the DNA is TGTGCCAGCAGCGTAGATTTAACAGATCAAGGCTATAATTCACCCCTCCACTTT. Its protein product is CASSVDLTDQGYNSPLHF.

The chain combines TRBV5-4 with TRBJ1-2; D unresolved. From germline, CDR1 is SGHNT and CDR2 YYREEE (reference sequence). The V end lost 4 bases, the J end lost 3 bases, and 10 bases lay between the germline ends. The CDR3 has 13 residues. Here the CDR3 DNA reads TGTGCCAGCAGCACGACTGATTACTATGGCTACACCTTC. It specifies CASSTTDYYGYTF.

On this clone: This same CDR3 is encoded by further DNA sequences in the sample. V gene TRBV5-1 combines with J gene TRBJ1-2; 7 nucleotides align to TRBD1. The CDR3 extends over 14 amino acids. Germline values: CDR1 SGHRS, CDR2 YFSETQ. The trim removed 4 bases at V and 0 bases at J, leaving 3 bases unmatched. The CDR3 protein is CASSPGQANYGYTF. For the CDR3, the DNA is TGCGCCAGCAGCCCCGGACAGGCTAACTATGGCTACACCTTC.

This sequence joins TRBV4-1 and TRBJ2-1; TRBD2 agrees at 14 bases. V dropped 5 bases and J dropped 4; count of bases not matched to a gene: 4. The CDR3 length is 16 residues. Germline values: CDR1 MGHRA, CDR2 YSYEKL. CDR3 coding DNA: TGCGCCAGCAGCACCCGGACTAGCGGGAGGTACAATGAGCAGTTCTTC. Protein product: CASSTRTSGRYNEQFF.

The chain carries TRBV7-3 and TRBJ2-1, with 7 positions matching TRBD2. Trimming cost V 2 bases and J 8 bases; bases outside gene matches: 9. This CDR3 is built from 15 residues. The V gene's germline CDR1 is SGHTA and CDR2 FQGTGA. CDR3 sequence reads: CASSLGREQSYEQFF. The CDR3 bases are TGTGCCAGCAGCTTAGGGCGGGAGCAGAGTTATGAGCAGTTCTTC.

This clone was detected only a few times. The genes are TRBV29-1 and TRBJ1-6, with a possible D match to TRBD1 (6 bases). Per germline, CDR1 SQVTM and CDR2 ANQGSEA. The ends were cut back, 5 bases at V and 7 bases at J, with 12 bases in the middle. The CDR3 runs to 13 residues. The chain's CDR3 is CSVSQGRNSPLHF. DNA of the CDR3: TGCAGCGTTTCCCAGGGGCGGAATTCACCCCTCCACTTT.

The V call is TRBV19, the J call TRBJ1-3; TRBD1 agrees at 7 bases. Germline V lookup: CDR1 LNHDA, CDR2 SQIVND (reference sequence). Trimming cost V 2 bases and J 0 bases; bases outside gene matches: 7. This CDR3 contains 17 residues. The DNA for the CDR3 is TGTGCCAGTAGTATACGGGACAGTTCTCTCTCTGGAAACACCATATATTTT. Translation: CASSIRDSSLSGNTIYF.

In DNA, the CDR3 is TGTGCCAGCAGCCTCGGACTCCGCTCTGGGGCCAACGTCCTGACTTTC. Translation: CASSLGLRSGANVLTF. The rearrangement uses TRBV7-8 and TRBJ2-6; maybe TRBD2 (5 bases). The germline gives CDR1 SGHVS, CDR2 FQNEAQ. Deletions cut 5 bases from V and 0 bases from J, with 11 bases between. CDR3 length equals 16 residues.

V is TRBV29-1 and J is TRBJ2-2, with D possibly matching TRBD1 (6 bases). V was cut by 8 bases and J by 4 bases, with 17 bases left in between. CDR3 length: 14 residues. Germline CDR1 and CDR2: SQVTM and ANQGSEA. The CDR3 protein is CSFIGGPGTGELFF. The CDR3 bases are TGCAGCTTCATTGGGGGCCCGGGCACCGGGGAGCTGTTTTTT.

Here the CDR3 DNA reads TGTGCCAGCACTGCCCGGACAGCTAACTATGGCTACACCTTC. Its translation: CASTARTANYGYTF. The rearrangement uses TRBV16 and TRBJ1-2, with D perhaps TRBD1 (6 bases). From germline, CDR1 is KGHSY and CDR2 FQNENV. The CDR3 is 14 amino acids. V was shortened by 7 bases and J by 0 bases, with 12 bases between the two germline ends.

The chain employs TRBV7-2 and TRBJ1-5, with a possible D match to TRBD1 (6 bases). V gave up 0 bases and J gave up 0 bases, with 12 bases separating them. Germline assignment: CDR1 SGHTA and CDR2 FQGNSA. This CDR3 contains 17 residues. CDR3 sequence: CASSLASQGYSNQPQHF. The CDR3 DNA is TGTGCCAGCAGCTTAGCGTCACAGGGCTATAGCAATCAGCCCCAGCATTTT.

The V gene is TRBV3-1 (or the pseudogene TRBV3-2), the J gene TRBJ2-1, with 9 nucleotides matching TRBD2. The CDR3 contains 16 residues. CDR1 and CDR2 (germline): LGHDT, YNNKEL (reference sequence). With V trimmed by 0 bases and J by 7 bases, 7 bases remained unmatched. CDR3 amino acids: CASSQDGGRAGNEQFF. The CDR3 DNA sequence: TGTGCCAGCAGCCAAGACGGCGGGAGGGCCGGGAATGAGCAGTTCTTC.

This clone came up once. The V call is TRBV28, the J call TRBJ2-7; possibly TRBD2 for D (6 bases). The CDR3 has 14 residues. CDR1 and CDR2 from the germline V gene are MDHEN and SYDVKM. The V end was cut by 3 bases, the J end by 5 bases, with 14 bases between. The CDR3 reads CASSFSWRGHEQYF. CDR3 DNA: TGTGCCAGCAGTTTTAGTTGGAGGGGCCACGAGCAGTACTTC. The complete variable domain, with remaining parts taken from reference TRBV28 and TRBJ2-7, reads DVKVTQSSRYLVKRTGEKVFLECVQDMDHENMFWYRQDPGLGLRLIYFSYDVKMKEKGDIPEGYSVSREKKERFSLILESASTNQTSMYLCASSFSWRGHEQYFGPGTRLTVT.

The chain is built from TRBV4-1 and TRBJ2-7; D is possibly TRBD2 (6 bases). Trimming took off 3 bases at V and 9 bases at J, with 15 bases between the two ends. CDR3 length: 13 residues. Germline-derived CDR1 and CDR2 are MGHRA and YSYEKL. The CDR3 DNA sequence: TGCGCCAGCAGCCAGTCCGGGGGAGGCGGGCAGTACTTC. It codes for CASSQSGGGGQYF.